This section outlines one T cell receptor beta chain sequence together with its context. No antigen is known for it. This entry comes from a study of T cells expressing NK-cell markers (dated by TCRdb to 2020 to 2021). As for the study more broadly: Three sorted T-cell subsets (CD3+CD56+NKG2C+, CD3+CD56+NKG2C- and CD3+CD56-NKG2C+) from 8 or 9 donors had their TCR beta-chain repertoires profiled. Seven of the eight sequenced donors were HCMV-seropositive and one was HCMV-seronegative. Randomly selected healthy volunteers, three men and five women, were used as the eight sequenced donors. Illumina HiSeq 2000/2500, MiSeq or NextSeq was used to sequence libraries as 2 x 150 bp reads.

The CDR3 sequence holds 15 residues, the cysteine and phenylalanine included. No DNA is recorded. For CDR1 and CDR2, the germline V gene (reference sequence) lists MNHEY and SMNVEV. HCMV serostatus was determined by detecting HCMV-specific IgG in serum with a commercial ELISA kit. Peripheral blood mononuclear cells were isolated from blood by Ficoll density gradient centrifugation. Sequenced using an Illumina HiSeq 2000. TCR beta cDNA libraries were prepared using 5'RACE template switching, which introduced a universal primer site and unique molecular identifiers. cDNA synthesis was primed from the TCR beta constant segment and was followed by two successive PCR amplification steps. The paper's processing steps were these. MIGEC handled demultiplexing of the reads and grouping by UMI, while MiTCR was used to assemble and quantify clonotypes. Only TCR cDNA sequences supported by at least two reads were kept to exclude erroneous sequences. The tcR package was used for downstream repertoire analysis, and clonotypes were matched across fractions by CDR3 nucleotide sequence plus V segment. VDJmatch was used to annotate antigen specificity against VDJdb, with one amino acid substitution in CDR3 permitted. The reads underwent TCRdb reprocessing, giving one record for each CDR3 protein sequence and no DNA. The V and J calls shown here were made by TCRdb, not taken from the authors' results. The sample table holds about 300,000 distinct CDR3 sequences. Roughly 4.2% of the sample lies in the top ten.

Study-wide findings and limitations: In 5 to 7 donors, the dominant CD3+CD56+NKG2C+ clonotypes were found to rank among the top 10 CD8+ clonotypes and to make up about 1.0-7.5% of CD8+ T cells. It remained unclear whether the expanded NKG2C-expressing T cell clones were specific for HCMV antigens. Those dominant clonotypes were again the most abundant among CD3+CD56-NKG2C+ cells in several donors, at about 25-65%.

Specimen: blood T cells: a sorted CD56 or NKG2C T cell subset, CD4+ or CD8+ T cells, or bulk PBMC T cells (not recorded which). The sequence was obtained from a woman aged 18 to 75 in good health. This sequence uses TRBV27 and TRBJ2-7; TCRdb picks TRBD1, but there is no DNA to check that call. The CDR3 region: CASSSLRDRAYEQYF.